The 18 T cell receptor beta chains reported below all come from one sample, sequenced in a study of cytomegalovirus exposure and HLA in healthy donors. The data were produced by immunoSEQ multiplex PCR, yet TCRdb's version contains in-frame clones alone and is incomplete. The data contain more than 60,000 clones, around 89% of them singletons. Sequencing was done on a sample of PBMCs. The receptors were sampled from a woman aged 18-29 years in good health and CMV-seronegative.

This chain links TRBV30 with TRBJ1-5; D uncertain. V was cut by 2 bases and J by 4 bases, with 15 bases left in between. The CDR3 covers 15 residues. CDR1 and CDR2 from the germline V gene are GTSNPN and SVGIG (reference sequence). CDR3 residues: CAWSRGGFGNQPQHF. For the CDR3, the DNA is TGTGCCTGGAGTCGGGGAGGGTTTGGGAATCAGCCCCAGCATTTT. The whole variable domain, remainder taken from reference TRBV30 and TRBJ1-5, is SQTIHQWPATLVQPVGSPLSLECTVEGTSNPNLYWYRQAAGRGLQLLFYSVGIGQISSEVPQNLSASRPQDRQFILSSKKLLLSDSGFYLCAWSRGGFGNQPQHFGDGTRLSIL.

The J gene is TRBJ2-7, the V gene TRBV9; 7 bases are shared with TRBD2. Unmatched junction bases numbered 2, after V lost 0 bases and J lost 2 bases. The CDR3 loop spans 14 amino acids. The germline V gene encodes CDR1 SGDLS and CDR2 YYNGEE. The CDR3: CASSVGGGPYEQYF. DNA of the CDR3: TGTGCCAGCAGCGTAGGGGGGGGACCCTACGAGCAGTACTTC.

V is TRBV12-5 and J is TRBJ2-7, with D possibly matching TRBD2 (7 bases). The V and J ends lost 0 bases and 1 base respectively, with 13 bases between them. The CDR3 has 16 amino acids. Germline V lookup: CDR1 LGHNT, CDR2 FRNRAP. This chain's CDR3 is CASGLVEGGWSYEQYF. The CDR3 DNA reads TGTGCTAGTGGTTTGGTAGAGGGGGGGTGGTCCTACGAGCAGTACTTC. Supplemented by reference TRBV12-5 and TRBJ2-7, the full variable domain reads DARVTQTPRHKVTEMGQEVTMRCQPILGHNTVFWYRQTMMQGLELLAYFRNRAPLDDSGMPKDRFSAEMPDATLATLKIQPSEPRDSAVYFCASGLVEGGWSYEQYFGPGTRLTVT.

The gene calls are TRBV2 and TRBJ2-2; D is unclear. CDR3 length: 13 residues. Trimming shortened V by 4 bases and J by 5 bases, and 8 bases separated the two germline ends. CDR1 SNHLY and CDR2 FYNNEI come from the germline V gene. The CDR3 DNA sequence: TGTGCCAGCAGTGTGAGTCGGACCGGGGAGCTGTTTTTT. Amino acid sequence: CASSVSRTGELFF. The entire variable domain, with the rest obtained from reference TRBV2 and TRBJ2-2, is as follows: EPEVTQTPSHQVTQMGQEVILRCVPISNHLYFYWYRQILGQKVEFLVSFYNNEISEKSEIFDDQFSVERPDGSNFTLKIRSTKLEDSAMYFCASSVSRTGELFFGEGSRLTVL.

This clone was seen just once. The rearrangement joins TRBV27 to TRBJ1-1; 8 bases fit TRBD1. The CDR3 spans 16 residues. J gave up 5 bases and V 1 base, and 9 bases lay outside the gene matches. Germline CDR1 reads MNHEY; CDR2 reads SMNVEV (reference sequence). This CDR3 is CASSLFGTGLLTEAFF. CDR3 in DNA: TGTGCCAGCAGTTTATTCGGGACAGGACTCCTTACTGAAGCTTTCTTT.

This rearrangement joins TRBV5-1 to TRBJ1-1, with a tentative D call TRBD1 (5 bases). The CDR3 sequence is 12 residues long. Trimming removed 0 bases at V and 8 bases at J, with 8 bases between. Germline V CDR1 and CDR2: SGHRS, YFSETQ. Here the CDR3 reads CASSLVGGEAFF. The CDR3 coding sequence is TGCGCCAGCAGCTTGGTCGGGGGAGAAGCTTTCTTT.

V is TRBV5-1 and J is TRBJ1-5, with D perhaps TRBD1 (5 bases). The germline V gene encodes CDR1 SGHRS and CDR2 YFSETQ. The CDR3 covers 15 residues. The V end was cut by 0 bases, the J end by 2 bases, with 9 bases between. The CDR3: CASSLGQGGNQPQHF. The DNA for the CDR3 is TGCGCCAGCAGCTTGGGGCAGGGCGGCAATCAGCCCCAGCATTTT.

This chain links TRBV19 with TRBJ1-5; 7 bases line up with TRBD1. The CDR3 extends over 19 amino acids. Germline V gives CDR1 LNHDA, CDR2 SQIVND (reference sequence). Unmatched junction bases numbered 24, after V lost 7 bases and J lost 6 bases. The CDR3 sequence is CASTTLRGAKSSFGQPQHF. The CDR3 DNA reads TGTGCCAGTACCACCCTCAGGGGGGCAAAGTCCTCTTTCGGTCAGCCCCAGCATTTT.

The CDR3, as DNA: TGCAGCGTTGAGGACAGTGGCGGTCCAACTAATGAAAAACTGTTTTTT. It specifies CSVEDSGGPTNEKLFF. This chain links TRBV29-1 with TRBJ1-4, with D possibly TRBD1 on 6 matching bases. The CDR3 sequence is 16 residues long. Germline lookup yields CDR1 SQVTM and CDR2 ANQGSEA. Trimming stripped 3 bases from V and 0 bases from J, with 14 bases between.

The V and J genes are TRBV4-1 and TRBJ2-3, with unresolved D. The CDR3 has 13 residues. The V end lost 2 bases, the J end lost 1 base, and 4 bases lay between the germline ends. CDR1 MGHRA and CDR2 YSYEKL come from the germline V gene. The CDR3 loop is CASSQPGTDTQYF. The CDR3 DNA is TGCGCCAGCAGCCAACCTGGCACAGATACGCAGTATTTT.

The CDR3 loop reads CASRPLGLPGTQYF. The CDR3 DNA sequence: TGTGCCAGCAGGCCCCTGGGGCTCCCCGGTACGCAGTATTTT. The chain is built from TRBV6-5 and TRBJ2-3; TRBD1 might be the D (5 bases). The CDR3 is made up of 14 amino acids. Germline-derived CDR1 and CDR2 are MNHEY and SVGAGI. Trimming removed 6 bases at V and 8 bases at J, with 18 bases between.

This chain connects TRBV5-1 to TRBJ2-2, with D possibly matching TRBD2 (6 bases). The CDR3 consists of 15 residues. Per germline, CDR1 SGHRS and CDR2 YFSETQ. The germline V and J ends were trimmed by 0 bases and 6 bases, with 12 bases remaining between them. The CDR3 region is CASSLVGGAAGELFF. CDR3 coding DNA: TGCGCCAGCAGCTTGGTCGGGGGAGCGGCCGGGGAGCTGTTTTTT.

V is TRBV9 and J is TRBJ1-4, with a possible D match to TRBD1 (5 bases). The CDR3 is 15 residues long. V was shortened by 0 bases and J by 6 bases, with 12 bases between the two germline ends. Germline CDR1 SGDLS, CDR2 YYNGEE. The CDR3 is CASSVGMGLDEKLFF. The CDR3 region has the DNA TGTGCCAGCAGCGTAGGTATGGGGCTGGATGAAAAACTGTTTTTT.

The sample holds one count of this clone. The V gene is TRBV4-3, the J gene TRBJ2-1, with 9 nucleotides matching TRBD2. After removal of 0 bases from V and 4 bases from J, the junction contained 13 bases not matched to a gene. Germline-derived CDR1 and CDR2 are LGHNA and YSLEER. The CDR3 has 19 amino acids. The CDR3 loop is CASSQDLASGGPFYNEQFF. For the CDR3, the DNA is TGCGCCAGCAGCCAAGATTTGGCGAGCGGGGGGCCTTTTTACAATGAGCAGTTCTTC.

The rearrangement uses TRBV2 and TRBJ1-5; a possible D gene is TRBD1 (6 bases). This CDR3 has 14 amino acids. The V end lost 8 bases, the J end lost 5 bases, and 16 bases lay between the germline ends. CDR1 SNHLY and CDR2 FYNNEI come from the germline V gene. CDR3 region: CASGQDSSDQPQHF. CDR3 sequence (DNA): TGTGCCAGCGGTCAGGACAGTTCAGATCAGCCCCAGCATTTT. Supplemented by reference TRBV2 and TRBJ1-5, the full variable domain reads EPEVTQTPSHQVTQMGQEVILRCVPISNHLYFYWYRQILGQKVEFLVSFYNNEISEKSEIFDDQFSVERPDGSNFTLKIRSTKLEDSAMYFCASGQDSSDQPQHFGDGTRLSIL.

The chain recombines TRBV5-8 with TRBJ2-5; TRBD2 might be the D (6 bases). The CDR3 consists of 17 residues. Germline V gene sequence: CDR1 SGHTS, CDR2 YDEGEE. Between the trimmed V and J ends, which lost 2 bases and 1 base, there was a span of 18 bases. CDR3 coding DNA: TGTGCCAGCAGCTTAGGAGGAGGGGTTGGGGTCCAAGAGACCCAGTACTTC. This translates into CASSLGGGVGVQETQYF.

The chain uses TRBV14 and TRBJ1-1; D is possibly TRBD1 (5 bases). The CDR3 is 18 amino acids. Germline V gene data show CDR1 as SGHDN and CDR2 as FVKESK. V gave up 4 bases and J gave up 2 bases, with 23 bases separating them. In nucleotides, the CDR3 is TGTGCCAGCAGCCGGACATGGGGAAGAGCCGAAGGAAACACTGAAGCTTTCTTT. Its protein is CASSRTWGRAEGNTEAFF.

The CDR3 DNA reads as TGTGCCAGCAGCTCCATACGCCCGCGGGGGGGCGGCACAGATACGCAGTATTTT. Translated, it gives CASSSIRPRGGGTDTQYF. The chain joins TRBV9 to TRBJ2-3, with 9 nucleotides matching TRBD2. CDR3 length: 18 residues. CDR1 and CDR2 (germline): SGDLS, YYNGEE. The V gene end was trimmed by 4 bases and the J gene end by 1 base; junction bases not matched to a gene: 13. The entire variable domain, with the rest obtained from reference TRBV9 and TRBJ2-3, is as follows: DSGVTQTPKHLITATGQRVTLRCSPRSGDLSVYWYQQSLDQGLQFLIQYYNGEERAKGNILERFSAQQFPDLHSELNLSSLELGDSALYFCASSSIRPRGGGTDTQYFGPGTRLTVL.